Shown below are 9 T cell receptor beta chains from a single sample sequenced in a study of blood T cell repertoires in COVID-19. Clones were sequenced by immunoSEQ multiplex PCR, and TCRdb holds only the in-frame ones, with some missing. The sample lists 81,000 or so clones; 75% to 90% were seen once. Material: peripheral blood. The receptors derive from a man aged 65 to 79 with active or convalescent COVID-19.

The chain is built from TRBV6-5 and TRBJ2-7, with 9 bases that match TRBD1. The CDR3 is 15 residues long. In germline, CDR1 is MNHEY, CDR2 SVGAGI. Unmatched junction bases numbered 7, after V lost 2 bases and J lost 5 bases. In DNA, the CDR3 is TGTGCCAGCAGTTACGACGGGACAGGGCGCCACGAGCAGTACTTC. Translated: CASSYDGTGRHEQYF.

The V gene is TRBV5-6, the J gene TRBJ2-1, with a possible D match to TRBD1 (5 bases). V dropped 0 bases and J dropped 9 bases, with 13 bases sitting between them. Germline V CDR1 and CDR2: SGHDT, YYEEEE. CDR3 size: 14 residues. CDR3 sequence: CASSLDQGFSEQFF. CDR3 nucleotide sequence: TGTGCCAGCAGCTTGGATCAGGGTTTCAGTGAGCAGTTCTTC.

The chain has TRBV10-3 and TRBJ2-5, with 14 positions matching TRBD2. The V gene end was trimmed by 4 bases and the J gene end by 5 bases; junction bases not matched to a gene: 6. From germline, CDR1 is ENHRY and CDR2 SYGVKD. The CDR3 extends over 16 amino acids. Here the CDR3 reads CAISGLAGGQAETQYF. CDR3 nucleotides: TGTGCCATCAGTGGACTAGCGGGGGGGCAGGCCGAGACCCAGTACTTC.

The chain recombines TRBV2 with TRBJ2-7, with D maybe TRBD2 (5 bases). The CDR3 extends over 15 amino acids. In germline, CDR1 is SNHLY, CDR2 FYNNEI. The ends were cut back, 5 bases at V and 9 bases at J, with 23 bases in the middle. The CDR3 is CASSTSGAVSSRQYF. CDR3 in DNA: TGTGCCAGCAGTACGAGTGGAGCCGTGTCTAGCCGGCAGTACTTC.

The CDR3 loop is CASSLDRGLNTDTQYF. CDR3 DNA sequence: TGCGCCAGCAGCTTAGACAGGGGGCTCAACACAGATACGCAGTATTTT. The J gene is TRBJ2-3, the V gene TRBV5-1, with 10 bases matching TRBD1. V shed 2 bases, J shed 2 bases, and the junction held 5 bases outside the gene matches. This CDR3 region has 16 residues. In germline, CDR1 is SGHRS, CDR2 YFSETQ.

The chain recombines TRBV6-5 with TRBJ2-7; D gene unclear. The germline V gene has CDR1 MNHEY and CDR2 SVGAGI. V was cut by 5 bases and J by 6 bases, with 11 bases left in between. The CDR3 totals 12 residues. DNA of the CDR3: TGTGCCAGCAGTACCCCGTACGGCGAGCAGTACTTC. This translates into CASSTPYGEQYF.

The chain has TRBV5-1 and TRBJ1-2, with 8 positions matching TRBD1. CDR1 is SGHRS and CDR2 is YFSETQ in the germline V gene. The CDR3 is 14 residues long. Trimming removed 2 bases from V and 8 bases from J; junction bases left unmatched: 8. The CDR3 sequence: CASSLTGQGLGYTF. The CDR3 DNA sequence: TGCGCCAGCAGCTTAACCGGACAGGGCTTAGGCTACACCTTC. Drawing the rest from reference TRBV5-1 and TRBJ1-2, the complete variable domain is KAGVTQTPRYLIKTRGQQVTLSCSPISGHRSVSWYQQTPGQGLQFLFEYFSETQRNKGNFPGRFSGRQFSNSRSEMNVSTLELGDSALYLCASSLTGQGLGYTFGSGTRLTVV.

This clone was detected once. CDR3 amino acids: CASSQDPGRVETSSYEQYF. DNA for the CDR3: TGCGCCAGCAGCCAAGATCCTGGGCGGGTGGAGACGAGCTCCTACGAGCAGTACTTC. The gene calls are TRBV4-1 and TRBJ2-7; TRBD2 is a possible D gene (5 bases). CDR1 is MGHRA, CDR2 YSYEKL, per germline. This CDR3 is 19 amino acids long. V lost 0 bases and J lost 0, with 21 bases in between.

This clone appeared a single time. The chain uses TRBV7-2 and TRBJ1-2, with D perhaps TRBD1 (5 bases). Germline V gives CDR1 SGHTA, CDR2 FQGNSA. The CDR3 runs to 16 residues. V was trimmed by 1 base and J by 2 bases, leaving 14 bases between them. CDR3 region: CASSLGRPGLNYGYTF. The DNA for the CDR3 is TGTGCCAGCAGCTTAGGGAGGCCGGGACTAAACTATGGCTACACCTTC.